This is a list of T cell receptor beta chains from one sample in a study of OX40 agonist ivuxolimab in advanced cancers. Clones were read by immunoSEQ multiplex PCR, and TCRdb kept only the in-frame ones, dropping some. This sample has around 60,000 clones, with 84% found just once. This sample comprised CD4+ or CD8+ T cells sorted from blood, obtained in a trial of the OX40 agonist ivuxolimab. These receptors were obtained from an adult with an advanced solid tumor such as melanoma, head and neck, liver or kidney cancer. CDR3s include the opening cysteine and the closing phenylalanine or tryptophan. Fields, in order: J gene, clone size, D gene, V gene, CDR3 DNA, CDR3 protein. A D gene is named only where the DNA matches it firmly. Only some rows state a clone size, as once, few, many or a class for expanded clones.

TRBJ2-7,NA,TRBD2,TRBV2,TGTGCCAGCAGTGATTATGCGGGGGGGCCGGGGGAGCAGTACTTC,CASSDYAGGPGEQYF
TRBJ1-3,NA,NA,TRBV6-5,TGTGCCAGCAGTTTTTATCGAGGGGGTGGAAACACCATATATTTT,CASSFYRGGGNTIYF
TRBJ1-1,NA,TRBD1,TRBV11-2,TGTGCCAGCAGCTCGTCCCGGGACAGGGTCGAAGCTTTCTTT,CASSSSRDRVEAFF
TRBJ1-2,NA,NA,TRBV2,TGTGCCAGCAGTTTTCAGGAAAACTATGGCTACACCTTC,CASSFQENYGYTF
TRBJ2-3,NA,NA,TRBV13,TGTGCCAGCAGCCTTTCTAAGGATACGCAGTATTTT,CASSLSKDTQYF
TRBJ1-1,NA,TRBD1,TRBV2,TGTGCCAGCAGTGCTAGAACAGGGGCGAACACTGAAGCTTTCTTT,CASSARTGANTEAFF
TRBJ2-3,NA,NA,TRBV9,TGTGCCAGCAGCTTTGGACGTGGCACAGATACGCAGTATTTT,CASSFGRGTDTQYF
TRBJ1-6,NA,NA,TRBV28,TGTGCCAGCACGGGGACCAATAATTCACCCCTCCACTTT,CASTGTNNSPLHF
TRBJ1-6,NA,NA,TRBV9,TGTGCCAGCAGCGTAGGGGGCTCCTATAATTCACCCCTCCACTTT,CASSVGGSYNSPLHF
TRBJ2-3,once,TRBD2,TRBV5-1,TGCGCCAGCAGCTTGGAGGGACTAGCGACAGATACGCAGTATTTT,CASSLEGLATDTQYF
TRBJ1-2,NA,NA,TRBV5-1,TGCGCCAGCAGCGGGGGTACGGGCTTGAACTATGGCTACACCTTC,CASSGGTGLNYGYTF
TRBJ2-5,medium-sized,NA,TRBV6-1,TGTGCCAGCAGTGAAGCAAGCATTTTTGAGACCCAGTACTTC,CASSEASIFETQYF
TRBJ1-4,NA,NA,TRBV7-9,TGTGCCAGCAGCTCTCGGACAGTAGGGGAAAAACTGTTTTTT,CASSSRTVGEKLFF
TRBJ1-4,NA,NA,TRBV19,TGTGCCAGTAGTATCCGGACAGTAAGTGAAAAACTGTTTTTT,CASSIRTVSEKLFF
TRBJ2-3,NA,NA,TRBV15,TGTGCCACCAGCAGAGCGGTAGGGGGGAGTGGCACAGATACGCAGTATTTT,CATSRAVGGSGTDTQYF
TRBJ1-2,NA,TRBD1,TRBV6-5,TGTGCCAGCAGCTCCCGACAGGGGAACTCCTTCCGCTACACCTTC,CASSSRQGNSFRYTF
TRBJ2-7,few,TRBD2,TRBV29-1,TGCAGCGTTGAAGGGCGAGCGGGGAGCTCCTACGAGCAGTACTTC,CSVEGRAGSSYEQYF
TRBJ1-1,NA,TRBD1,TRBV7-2,TGTGCCAGCAGCTTAGACTACAGGGGGACGGGCACTGAAGCTTTCTTT,CASSLDYRGTGTEAFF
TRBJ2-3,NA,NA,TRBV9,TGTGCCAGCAGCGGGACGTCGGCAGGCACAGATACGCAGTATTTT,CASSGTSAGTDTQYF
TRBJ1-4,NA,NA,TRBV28,TGTGCCAGCAGTCCCCAGGGTGGAACTAATGAAAAACTGTTTTTT,CASSPQGGTNEKLFF
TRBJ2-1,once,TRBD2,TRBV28,TGTGCCAGCACCGGACTAGCCGATAATCTCAATGAGCAGTTCTTC,CASTGLADNLNEQFF
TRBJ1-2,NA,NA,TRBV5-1,TGCGCCAGCAGCTTGGCCTCTAACTATGGCTACACCTTC,CASSLASNYGYTF
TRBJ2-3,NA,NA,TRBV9,TGTGCCAGCAGCGTAGACCGGGACACCACAGATACGCAGTATTTT,CASSVDRDTTDTQYF
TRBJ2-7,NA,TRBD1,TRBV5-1,TGCGCCAGCAGACGGGGTTCGGGGACAGGGATCTACGAGCAGTACTTC,CASRRGSGTGIYEQYF
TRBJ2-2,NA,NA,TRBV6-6,TGTGCCAGCTTTAGGGGGGCAGATAGGGGGGAGCTGTTTTTT,CASFRGADRGELFF
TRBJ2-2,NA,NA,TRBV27,TGTGCCAGCAGTTTAAGTCAGGGAATTGCCGGGGAGCTGTTTTTT,CASSLSQGIAGELFF
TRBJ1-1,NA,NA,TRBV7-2,TGTGCCAGCAGCTCCACTCTGGCTGGCACTGAAGCTTTCTTT,CASSSTLAGTEAFF
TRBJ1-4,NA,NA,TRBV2,TGTGCCAGCAGCCACGGACAGAATGAAAAACTGTTTTTT,CASSHGQNEKLFF
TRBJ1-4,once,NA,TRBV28,TGTGCCACCAAGACACCGGATAATGAAAAACTGTTTTTT,CATKTPDNEKLFF
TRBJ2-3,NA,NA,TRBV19,TGTGCCAGTAGTATACTACAACGGGGAGATACGCAGTATTTT,CASSILQRGDTQYF
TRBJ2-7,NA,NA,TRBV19,TGTGCCAGTAGATACGCGGAGGCCTCCTACGAGCAGTACTTC,CASRYAEASYEQYF
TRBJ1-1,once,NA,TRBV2,TGTGCCAGCAGTGAAGCGCAAAACAGAGGCACTGAAGCTTTCTTT,CASSEAQNRGTEAFF
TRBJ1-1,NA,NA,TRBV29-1,TGCAGCGTAGAACGACAGACCGCCAACACTGAAGCTTTCTTT,CSVERQTANTEAFF
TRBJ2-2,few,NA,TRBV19,TGTGCCAGTAGTATTCCGGCAACTCCCAGCGGGGAGCTGTTTTTT,CASSIPATPSGELFF
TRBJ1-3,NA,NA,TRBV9,TGTGCCAGCAGCGTAGAGCCCCGGGGGGTAAACACCATATATTTT,CASSVEPRGVNTIYF
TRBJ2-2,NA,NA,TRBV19,TGTGCCAGTAGCCCGGACAGTCGAGCGAACGGGGAGCTGTTTTTT,CASSPDSRANGELFF
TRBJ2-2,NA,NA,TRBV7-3,TGTGCCAGCAGCTCAGAATACAACACCGGGGAGCTGTTTTTT,CASSSEYNTGELFF
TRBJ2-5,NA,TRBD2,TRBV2,TGTGCCAGCAGCCGAGCGGGGGGGGTAAAGGTCGGGACCCAGTACTTC,CASSRAGGVKVGTQYF
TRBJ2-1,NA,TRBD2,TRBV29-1,TGCAGCGTTGCCAAAATTAGCGGGAATGAGCAGTTCTTC,CSVAKISGNEQFF
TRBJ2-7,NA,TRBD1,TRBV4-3,TGCGCCAGCAGCCGCTGGGACAGCTCCTACGAGCAGTACTTC,CASSRWDSSYEQYF
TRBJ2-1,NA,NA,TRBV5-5,TGTGCCAGCAGCTTGGCTGCGGGACAGATTTACAATGAGCAGTTCTTC,CASSLAAGQIYNEQFF
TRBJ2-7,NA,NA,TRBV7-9,TGTGCCAGCAGCCGGGGCGGGACAGCGGCCTACGAGCAGTACTTC,CASSRGGTAAYEQYF
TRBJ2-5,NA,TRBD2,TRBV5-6,TGTGCCAGCAGCTTGGATCCGGCTAGCGGGAGTGGAGAGACCCAGTACTTC,CASSLDPASGSGETQYF
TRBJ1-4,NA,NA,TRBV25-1,TGTGCCAGCAGGAAGGGTGGAGTCGGCCCAAATGAAAAACTGTTTTTT,CASRKGGVGPNEKLFF
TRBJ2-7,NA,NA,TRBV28,TGTGCCAGCAGTTTTAGCTACGAGCAGTACTTC,CASSFSYEQYF
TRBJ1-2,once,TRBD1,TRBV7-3,TGTGCCAGCAGCGCGACAGGGGGCGACTATGGCTACACCTTC,CASSATGGDYGYTF
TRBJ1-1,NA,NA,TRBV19,TGTGCCAGTAGTTCAATGACGGCTATGAACACTGAAGCTTTCTTT,CASSSMTAMNTEAFF
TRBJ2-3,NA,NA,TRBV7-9,TGTGCCAGCAGCTCCCGGCAGACTAGCACAGATACGCAGTATTTT,CASSSRQTSTDTQYF
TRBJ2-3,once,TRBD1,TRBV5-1,TGCGCCAGCAGCTTAGAGATAACAGGGGTGGGAGATACGCAGTATTTT,CASSLEITGVGDTQYF
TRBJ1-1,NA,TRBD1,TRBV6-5,TGTGCCAGCAGAGACCTGGACAGGATCGGTGAAGCTTTCTTT,CASRDLDRIGEAFF
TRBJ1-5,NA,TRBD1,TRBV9,TGTGCCAGCAGCGTCGGGACAGCGGATCAGCCCCAGCATTTT,CASSVGTADQPQHF
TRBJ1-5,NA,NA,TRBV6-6,TGTGCCAGCAGCAAAAACAGGGATCAGCCCCAGCATTTT,CASSKNRDQPQHF
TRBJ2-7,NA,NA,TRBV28,TGTGCCAGCAGTCCCCTGGGCCCATACGAGCAGTACTTC,CASSPLGPYEQYF
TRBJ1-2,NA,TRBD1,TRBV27,TGTGCCAGCAGTTTAACTGGACAGGGGAGCTATGGCTACACCTTC,CASSLTGQGSYGYTF
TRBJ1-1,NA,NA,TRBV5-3,TGTGCCAGAAGCGATAATAGACAGAACACTGAAGCTTTCTTT,CARSDNRQNTEAFF
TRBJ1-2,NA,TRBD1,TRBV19,TGTGCCAGTAGTATCCTTGACAGGGGCGGCTATGGCTACACCTTC,CASSILDRGGYGYTF
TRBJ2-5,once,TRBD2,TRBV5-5,TGTGCCAGCAGCTTAAGTTACGCGACTAGCGAAGAGACCCAGTACTTC,CASSLSYATSEETQYF
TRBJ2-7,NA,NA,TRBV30,TGTGCCTGGAGTGTATCTGGAGCGAACTACGAGCAGTACTTC,CAWSVSGANYEQYF
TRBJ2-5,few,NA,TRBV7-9,TGTGCCAGCAGCTGGGGCTTGGGTGGAGAGACCCAGTACTTC,CASSWGLGGETQYF